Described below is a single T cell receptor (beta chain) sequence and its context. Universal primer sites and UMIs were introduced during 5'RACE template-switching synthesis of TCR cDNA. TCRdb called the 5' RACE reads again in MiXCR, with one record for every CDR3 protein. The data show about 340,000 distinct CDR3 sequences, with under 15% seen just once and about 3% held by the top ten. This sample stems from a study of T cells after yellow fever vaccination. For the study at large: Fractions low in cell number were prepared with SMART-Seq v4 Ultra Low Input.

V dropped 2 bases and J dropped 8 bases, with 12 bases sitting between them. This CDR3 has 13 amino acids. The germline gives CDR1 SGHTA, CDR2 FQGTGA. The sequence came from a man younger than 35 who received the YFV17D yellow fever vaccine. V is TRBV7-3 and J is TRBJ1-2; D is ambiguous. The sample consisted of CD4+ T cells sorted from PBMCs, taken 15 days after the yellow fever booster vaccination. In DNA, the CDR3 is TGTGCCAGCAGCTTAGGGCAGGCTGGAGGCTACACCTTC. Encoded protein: CASSLGQAGGYTF.